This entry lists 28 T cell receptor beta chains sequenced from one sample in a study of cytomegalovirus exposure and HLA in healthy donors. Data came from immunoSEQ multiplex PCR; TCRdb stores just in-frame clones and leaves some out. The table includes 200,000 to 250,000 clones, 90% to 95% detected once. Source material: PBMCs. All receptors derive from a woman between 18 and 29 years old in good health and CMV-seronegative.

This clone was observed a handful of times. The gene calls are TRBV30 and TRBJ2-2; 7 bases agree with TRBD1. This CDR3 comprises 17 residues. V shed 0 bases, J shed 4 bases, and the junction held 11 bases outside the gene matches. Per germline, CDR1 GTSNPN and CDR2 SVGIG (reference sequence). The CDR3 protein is CAWSVPPPTGLTGELFF. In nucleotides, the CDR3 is TGTGCCTGGAGTGTACCCCCGCCGACAGGGCTCACCGGGGAGCTGTTTTTT. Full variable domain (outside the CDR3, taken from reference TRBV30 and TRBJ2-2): SQTIHQWPATLVQPVGSPLSLECTVEGTSNPNLYWYRQAAGRGLQLLFYSVGIGQISSEVPQNLSASRPQDRQFILSSKKLLLSDSGFYLCAWSVPPPTGLTGELFFGEGSRLTVL.

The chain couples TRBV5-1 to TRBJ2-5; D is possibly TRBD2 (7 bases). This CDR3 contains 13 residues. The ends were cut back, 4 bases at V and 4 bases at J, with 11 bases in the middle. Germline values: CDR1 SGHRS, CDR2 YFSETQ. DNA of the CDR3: TGCGCCAGCAGCAGGGAGGGGGGAGAGACCCAGTACTTC. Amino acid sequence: CASSREGGETQYF.

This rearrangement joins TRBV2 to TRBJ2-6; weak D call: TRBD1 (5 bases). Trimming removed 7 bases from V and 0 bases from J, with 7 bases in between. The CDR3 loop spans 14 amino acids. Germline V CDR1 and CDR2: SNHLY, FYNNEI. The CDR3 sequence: CASIQDSGANVLTF. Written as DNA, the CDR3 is TGTGCCAGCATACAGGACTCTGGGGCCAACGTCCTGACTTTC.

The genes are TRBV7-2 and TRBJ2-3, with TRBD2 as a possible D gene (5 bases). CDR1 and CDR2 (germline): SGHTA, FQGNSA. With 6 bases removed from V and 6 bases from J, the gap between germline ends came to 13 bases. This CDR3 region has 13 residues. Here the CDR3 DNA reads TGTGCCAGCAGGCCACTAGGTCCCGATACGCAGTATTTT. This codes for CASRPLGPDTQYF.

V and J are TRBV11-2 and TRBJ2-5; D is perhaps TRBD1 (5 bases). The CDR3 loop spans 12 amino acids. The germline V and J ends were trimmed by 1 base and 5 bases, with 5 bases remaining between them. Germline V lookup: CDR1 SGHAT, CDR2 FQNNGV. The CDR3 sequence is CASSLAGETQYF. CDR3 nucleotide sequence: TGTGCCAGCAGCTTAGCAGGGGAGACCCAGTACTTC. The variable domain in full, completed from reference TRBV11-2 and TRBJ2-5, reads EAGVAQSPRYKIIEKRQSVAFWCNPISGHATLYWYQQILGQGPKLLIQFQNNGVVDDSQLPKDRFSAERLKGVDSTLKIQPAKLEDSAVYLCASSLAGETQYFGPGTRLLVL.

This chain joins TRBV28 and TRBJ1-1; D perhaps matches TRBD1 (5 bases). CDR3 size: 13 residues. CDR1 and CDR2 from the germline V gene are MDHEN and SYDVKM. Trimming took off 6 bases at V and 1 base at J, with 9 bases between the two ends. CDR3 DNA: TGTGCCAGCAGATCCACAGGGAACACTGAAGCTTTCTTT. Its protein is CASRSTGNTEAFF. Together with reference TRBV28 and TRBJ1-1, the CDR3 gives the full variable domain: DVKVTQSSRYLVKRTGEKVFLECVQDMDHENMFWYRQDPGLGLRLIYFSYDVKMKEKGDIPEGYSVSREKKERFSLILESASTNQTSMYLCASRSTGNTEAFFGQGTRLTVV.

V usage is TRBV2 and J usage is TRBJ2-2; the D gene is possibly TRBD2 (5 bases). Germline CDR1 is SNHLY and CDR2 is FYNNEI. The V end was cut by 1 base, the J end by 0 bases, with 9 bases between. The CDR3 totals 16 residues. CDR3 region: CASSEVWGANTGELFF. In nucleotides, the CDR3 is TGTGCCAGCAGTGAAGTCTGGGGAGCGAACACCGGGGAGCTGTTTTTT.

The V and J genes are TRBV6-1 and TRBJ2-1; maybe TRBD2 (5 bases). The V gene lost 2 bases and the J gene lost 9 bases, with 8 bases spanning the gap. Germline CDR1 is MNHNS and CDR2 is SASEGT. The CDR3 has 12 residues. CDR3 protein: CASSEIGGEQFF. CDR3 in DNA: TGTGCCAGCAGTGAAATTGGAGGTGAGCAGTTCTTC.

The DNA for the CDR3 is TGTGCCAGCAGCTCCTACAGCGGGGCTAATGAAAAACTGTTTTTT. As protein: CASSSYSGANEKLFF. The V gene is TRBV7-8, the J gene TRBJ1-4, with D uncertain. This CDR3 region has 15 residues. V was shortened by 4 bases and J by 3 bases, with 12 bases between the two germline ends. The V gene's germline CDR1 is SGHVS and CDR2 FQNEAQ.

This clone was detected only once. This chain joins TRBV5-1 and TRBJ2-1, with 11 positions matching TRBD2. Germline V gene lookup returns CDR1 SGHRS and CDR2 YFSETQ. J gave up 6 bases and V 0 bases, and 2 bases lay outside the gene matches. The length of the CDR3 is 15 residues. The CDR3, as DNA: TGCGCCAGCAGCTTGGTACTAGCGGGAGTCAATGAGCAGTTCTTC. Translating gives CASSLVLAGVNEQFF.

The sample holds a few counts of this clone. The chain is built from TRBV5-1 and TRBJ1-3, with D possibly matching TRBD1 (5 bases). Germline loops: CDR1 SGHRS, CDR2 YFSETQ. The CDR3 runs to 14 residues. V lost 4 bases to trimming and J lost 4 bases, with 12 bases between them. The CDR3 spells CASSDQGTGNTIYF. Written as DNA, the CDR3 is TGCGCCAGCAGCGACCAGGGAACCGGAAACACCATATATTTT.

Written as DNA, the CDR3 is TGCGCCAGCAGCCAAGAGAATAGTTTCGATGAGCAGTTCTTC. This encodes CASSQENSFDEQFF. The rearrangement uses TRBV4-1 and TRBJ2-1; D not resolved. The germline V and J ends were trimmed by 0 bases and 8 bases, with 11 bases remaining between them. Germline V gives CDR1 MGHRA, CDR2 YSYEKL. The CDR3 is 14 residues long.

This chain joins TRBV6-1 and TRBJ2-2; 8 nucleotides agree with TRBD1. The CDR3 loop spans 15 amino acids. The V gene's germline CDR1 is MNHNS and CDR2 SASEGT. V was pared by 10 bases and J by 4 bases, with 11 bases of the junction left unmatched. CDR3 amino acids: CATEPLTGGTGELFF. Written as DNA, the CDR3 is TGTGCCACGGAGCCACTTACAGGGGGCACCGGGGAGCTGTTTTTT.

The CDR3 coding sequence is TGTGCCTGGAGCCCCCCCCTCGGCGAGGGATCCTACGAGCAGTACTTC. This codes for CAWSPPLGEGSYEQYF. The chain combines TRBV30 with TRBJ2-7; maybe TRBD2 (5 bases). Trimming cost V 3 bases and J 1 base, with 19 bases left between them. CDR1 is GTSNPN and CDR2 is SVGIG in the germline V gene (reference sequence). This CDR3 has 16 residues.

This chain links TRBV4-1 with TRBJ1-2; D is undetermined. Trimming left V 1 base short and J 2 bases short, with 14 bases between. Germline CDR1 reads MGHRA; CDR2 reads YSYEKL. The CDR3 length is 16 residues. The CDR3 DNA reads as TGCGCCAGCAGCCAAGTTGGCGGTAAAAAGAACTATGGCTACACCTTC. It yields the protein CASSQVGGKKNYGYTF.

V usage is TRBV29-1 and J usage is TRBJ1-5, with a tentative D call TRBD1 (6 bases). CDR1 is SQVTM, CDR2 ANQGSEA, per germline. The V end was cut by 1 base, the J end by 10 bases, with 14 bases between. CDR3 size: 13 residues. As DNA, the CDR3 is TGCAGCGTTGAAGGTGTACAGGGTGATCCCCAGCATTTT. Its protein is CSVEGVQGDPQHF.

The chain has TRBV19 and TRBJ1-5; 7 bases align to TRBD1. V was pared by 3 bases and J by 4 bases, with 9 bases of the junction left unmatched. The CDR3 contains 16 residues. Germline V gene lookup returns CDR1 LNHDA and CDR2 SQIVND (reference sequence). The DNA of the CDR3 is TGTGCCAGTAGTATTATGGGGACAGCCTCGAATCAGCCCCAGCATTTT. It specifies CASSIMGTASNQPQHF.

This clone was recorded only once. DNA of the CDR3: TGTGCCAGCAGTTCTTTTGCGACAGAGAACACTGAAGCTTTCTTT. Protein sequence: CASSSFATENTEAFF. The chain uses TRBV28 and TRBJ1-1; D may be TRBD1 (5 bases). Germline V gene lookup returns CDR1 MDHEN and CDR2 SYDVKM. The CDR3 contains 15 residues. With 4 bases removed from V and 1 base from J, the gap between germline ends came to 13 bases.

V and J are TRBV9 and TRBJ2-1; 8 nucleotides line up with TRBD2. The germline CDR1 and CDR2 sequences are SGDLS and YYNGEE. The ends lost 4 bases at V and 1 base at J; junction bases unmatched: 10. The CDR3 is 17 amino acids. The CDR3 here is CASSPGRQRESYNEQFF. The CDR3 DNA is TGTGCCAGCAGCCCCGGTAGGCAGCGGGAGTCCTACAATGAGCAGTTCTTC.

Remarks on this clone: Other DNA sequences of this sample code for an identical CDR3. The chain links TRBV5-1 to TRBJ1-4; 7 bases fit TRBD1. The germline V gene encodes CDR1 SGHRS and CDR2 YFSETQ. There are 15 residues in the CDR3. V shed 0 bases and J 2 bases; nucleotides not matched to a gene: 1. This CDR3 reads CASSLEGATNEKLFF. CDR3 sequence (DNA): TGCGCCAGCAGCTTGGAGGGGGCCACTAATGAAAAACTGTTTTTT.

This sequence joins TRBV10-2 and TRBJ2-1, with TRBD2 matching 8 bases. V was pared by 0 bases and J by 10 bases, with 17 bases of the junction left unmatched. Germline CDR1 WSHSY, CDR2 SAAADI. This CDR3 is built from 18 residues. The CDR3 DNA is TGCGCCAGCAGTGAGTCTCCCTTGCTAGCGGGCCCCCAGTGGGAGCAGTTCTTC. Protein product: CASSESPLLAGPQWEQFF.

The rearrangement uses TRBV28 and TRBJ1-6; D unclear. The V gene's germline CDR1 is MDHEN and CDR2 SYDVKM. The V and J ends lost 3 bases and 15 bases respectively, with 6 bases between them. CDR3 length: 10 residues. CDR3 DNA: TGTGCCAGCAGTTTCAGGCTCCTCCACTTT. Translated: CASSFRLLHF.

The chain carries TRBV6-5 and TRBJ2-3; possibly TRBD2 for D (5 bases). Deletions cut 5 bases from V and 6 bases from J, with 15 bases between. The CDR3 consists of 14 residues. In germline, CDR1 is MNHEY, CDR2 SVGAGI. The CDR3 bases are TGTGCCAGCAGTCAGGACTCTGAGGAGGATACGCAGTATTTT. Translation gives CASSQDSEEDTQYF.

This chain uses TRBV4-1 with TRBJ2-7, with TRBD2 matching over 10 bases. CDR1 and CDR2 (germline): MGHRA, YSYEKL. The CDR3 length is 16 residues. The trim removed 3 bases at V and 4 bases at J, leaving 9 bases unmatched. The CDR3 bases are TGCGCCAGCAGCCAGAGGAGGACTAGCGGATCGTACGAGCAGTACTTC. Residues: CASSQRRTSGSYEQYF.

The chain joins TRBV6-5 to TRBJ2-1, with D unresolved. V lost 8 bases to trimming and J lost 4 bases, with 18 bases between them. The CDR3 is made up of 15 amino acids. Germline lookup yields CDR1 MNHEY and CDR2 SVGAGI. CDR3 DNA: TGTGCCAGCCGCTACCGTAGTCCCTTTTACAATGAGCAGTTCTTC. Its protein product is CASRYRSPFYNEQFF.

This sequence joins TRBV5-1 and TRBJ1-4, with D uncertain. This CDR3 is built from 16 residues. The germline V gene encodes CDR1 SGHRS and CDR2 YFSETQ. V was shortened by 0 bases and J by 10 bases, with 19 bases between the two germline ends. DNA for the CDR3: TGCGCCAGCAGCTTGGAATACGGAGGTGTTTTTGGAAAACTGTTTTTT. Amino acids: CASSLEYGGVFGKLFF.

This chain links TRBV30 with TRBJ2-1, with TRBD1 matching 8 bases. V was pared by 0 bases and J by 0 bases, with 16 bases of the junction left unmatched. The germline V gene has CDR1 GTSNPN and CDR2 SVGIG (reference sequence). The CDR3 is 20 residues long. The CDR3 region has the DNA TGTGCCTGGAGTGTACAAGGCAGGGGGCTCGGGCGGGCCTCCTACAATGAGCAGTTCTTC. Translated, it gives CAWSVQGRGLGRASYNEQFF.

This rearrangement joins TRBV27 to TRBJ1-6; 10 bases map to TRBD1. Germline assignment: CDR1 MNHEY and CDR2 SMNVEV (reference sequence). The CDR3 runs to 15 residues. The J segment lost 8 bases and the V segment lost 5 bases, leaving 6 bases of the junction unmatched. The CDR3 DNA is TGTGCCAGCAGTCGGACAGGGGGGTTCGATTCACCCCTCCACTTT. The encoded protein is CASSRTGGFDSPLHF.